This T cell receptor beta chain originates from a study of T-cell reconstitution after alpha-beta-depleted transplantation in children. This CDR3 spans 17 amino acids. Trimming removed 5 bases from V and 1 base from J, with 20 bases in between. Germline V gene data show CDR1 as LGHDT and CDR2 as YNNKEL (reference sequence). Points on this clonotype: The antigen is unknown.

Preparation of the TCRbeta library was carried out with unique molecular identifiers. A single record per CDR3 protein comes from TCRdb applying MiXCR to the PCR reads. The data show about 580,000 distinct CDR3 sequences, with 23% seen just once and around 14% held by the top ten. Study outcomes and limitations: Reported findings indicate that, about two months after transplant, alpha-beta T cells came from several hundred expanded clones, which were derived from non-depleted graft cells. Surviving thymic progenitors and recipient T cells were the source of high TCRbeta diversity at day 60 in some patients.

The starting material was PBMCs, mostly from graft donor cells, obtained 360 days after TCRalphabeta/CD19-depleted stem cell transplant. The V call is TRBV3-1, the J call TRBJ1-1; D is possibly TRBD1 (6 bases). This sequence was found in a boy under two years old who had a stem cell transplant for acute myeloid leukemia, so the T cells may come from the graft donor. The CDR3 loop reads CASSTKTGTRWNTEAFF. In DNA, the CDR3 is TGTGCCAGCAGCACTAAGACAGGAACTAGATGGAACACTGAAGCTTTCTTT.